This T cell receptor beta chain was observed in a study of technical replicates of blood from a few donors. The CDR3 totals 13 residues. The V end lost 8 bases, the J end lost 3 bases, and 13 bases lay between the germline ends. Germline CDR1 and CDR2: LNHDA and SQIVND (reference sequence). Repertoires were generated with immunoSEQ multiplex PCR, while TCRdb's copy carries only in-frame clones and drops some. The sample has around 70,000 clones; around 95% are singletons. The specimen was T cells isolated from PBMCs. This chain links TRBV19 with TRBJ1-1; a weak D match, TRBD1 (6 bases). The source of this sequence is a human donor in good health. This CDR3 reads CASRWTADTEAFF. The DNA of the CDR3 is TGTGCCAGTCGCTGGACAGCCGACACTGAAGCTTTCTTT. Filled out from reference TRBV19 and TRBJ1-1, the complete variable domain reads DGGITQSPKYLFRKEGQNVTLSCEQNLNHDAMYWYRQDPGQGLRLIYYSQIVNDFQKGDIAEGYSVSREKKESFPLTVTSAQKNPTAFYLCASRWTADTEAFFGQGTRLTVV.